What follows are 28 T cell receptor beta chains derived from one specimen sequenced in a study of blood T cells in healthy people across ages. Through a sample-barcoded 5' primer and a J-beta primer mix, a second PCR was run for roughly 6 to 12 cycles. TCRdb independently ran MiXCR on the 5' RACE reads; one entry per CDR3 protein. This sample yields hundreds of thousands of distinct CDR3 sequences, of which 40% to 65% are seen a single time; roughly 37% belongs to the top ten. Sample: blood. Source of these receptors: a man older than 75 in good health.

The V call is TRBV19, the J call TRBJ2-2; D gene unclear. The V end lost 6 bases, the J end lost 2 bases, and 10 bases lay between the germline ends. The CDR3 has 14 amino acids. Germline V gene sequence: CDR1 LNHDA, CDR2 SQIVND (reference sequence). This CDR3 reads CASRKAANTGELFF. DNA for the CDR3: TGTGCCAGTAGGAAGGCAGCTAACACCGGGGAGCTGTTTTTT.

This chain connects TRBV27 to TRBJ1-2, with D unclear. The germline V and J ends were trimmed by 4 bases and 7 bases, with 13 bases remaining between them. Germline V gives CDR1 MNHEY, CDR2 SMNVEV (reference sequence). The CDR3 consists of 13 residues. CDR3 amino acids: CASSSSGTGGYTF. The CDR3 bases are TGTGCCAGCAGTTCCTCGGGTACGGGTGGCTACACCTTC.

The V call is TRBV3-1, the J call TRBJ2-6; no reliable D call. The CDR3 extends over 14 amino acids. Per the germline V gene, CDR1 is LGHDT and CDR2 is YNNKEL (reference sequence). V was clipped by 3 bases and J by 2 bases, with 5 bases between them. The CDR3 DNA follows: TGTGCCAGCAGCCATAGCCCTGGGGCCAACGTCCTGACTTTC. It translates to CASSHSPGANVLTF.

The chain employs TRBV10-3 and TRBJ2-2; no definite D call. Germline assignment: CDR1 ENHRY and CDR2 SYGVKD. CDR3 length: 15 residues. V was clipped by 3 bases and J by 2 bases, with 10 bases between them. Here the CDR3 DNA reads TGTGCCATCAGTGAAAATGGTTTAAACACCGGGGAGCTGTTTTTT. Translating gives CAISENGLNTGELFF.

This chain connects TRBV5-1 to TRBJ2-7; maybe TRBD2 (5 bases). V was cut by 2 bases and J by 0 bases, with 9 bases left in between. The length of the CDR3 is 14 residues. Germline lookup yields CDR1 SGHRS and CDR2 YFSETQ. This CDR3 reads CASSLAVRSYEQYF. DNA for the CDR3: TGCGCCAGCAGCTTAGCGGTACGCTCCTACGAGCAGTACTTC.

This clonotype has only a few counts. The chain uses TRBV20-1 and TRBJ2-1; 9 nucleotides line up with TRBD2. The CDR3 totals 14 residues. With 6 bases clipped from V and 1 base from J, the junction kept 4 bases outside the gene matches. The germline gives CDR1 DFQATT, CDR2 SNEGSKA (reference sequence). This CDR3 reads CSAASGRSYNEQFF. The CDR3, as DNA: TGCAGTGCCGCGAGCGGGAGGTCCTACAATGAGCAGTTCTTC.

The chain is built from TRBV27 and TRBJ2-3; D might be TRBD1 or TRBD2, each matching 6 bases. The CDR3 contains 13 residues. Germline V gives CDR1 MNHEY, CDR2 SMNVEV (reference sequence). Trimming removed 4 bases from V and 14 bases from J, with 19 bases in between. The CDR3 sequence is CASSSRGHRDAYF. The DNA for the CDR3 is TGTGCCAGCAGTTCCCGGGGGCACAGAGACGCGTATTTT.

The rearrangement links TRBV20-1 to TRBJ1-2; D gene ambiguous. V lost 1 base, J lost 1 base, and 7 bases lay in between. This CDR3 has 13 amino acids. CDR1 and CDR2 from the germline V gene are DFQATT and SNEGSKA (reference sequence). The CDR3 DNA follows: TGCAGTGCTAGAGCGGGGATTAACTATGGCTACACCTTC. It is translated as CSARAGINYGYTF.

The chain carries TRBV5-6 and TRBJ1-2; D possibly corresponds to TRBD1 (5 bases). Trimming stripped 2 bases from V and 8 bases from J, with 13 bases between. Germline V gene sequence: CDR1 SGHDT, CDR2 YYEEEE. The CDR3 runs to 13 residues. CDR3 bases: TGTGCCAGCAGCTTAAGACAGACAAGAGGCTACACCTTC. Its translation is CASSLRQTRGYTF.

The V call is TRBV5-1, the J call TRBJ1-5; D is undetermined. Per the germline V gene, CDR1 is SGHRS and CDR2 is YFSETQ. The V and J ends lost 0 bases and 3 bases respectively, with 10 bases between them. The length of the CDR3 is 15 residues. CDR3 region: CASSLEGSANQPQHF. CDR3 bases: TGCGCCAGCAGCTTGGAGGGCTCCGCCAATCAGCCCCAGCATTTT.

This clonotype was observed a few times. The CDR3 spells CSARDGRANGYTF. The CDR3 DNA reads as TGCAGTGCTAGAGATGGGAGGGCGAATGGCTACACCTTC. This sequence joins TRBV20-1 and TRBJ1-2; D not resolved. Per germline, CDR1 DFQATT and CDR2 SNEGSKA (reference sequence). The CDR3 is made up of 13 amino acids. The germline V and J ends were trimmed by 0 bases and 6 bases, with 11 bases remaining between them.

The V call is TRBV4-2, the J call TRBJ2-2; the D gene is possibly TRBD2 (6 bases). CDR1 and CDR2 from the germline V gene are LGHNA and YNFKEQ. V gave up 2 bases and J gave up 4 bases, with 8 bases separating them. CDR3 length: 14 residues. The CDR3 DNA reads TGTGCCAGCAGCCAAAGGCGGGGCACCGGGGAGCTGTTTTTT. Its translation is CASSQRRGTGELFF.

The V gene is TRBV24-1, the J gene TRBJ1-2; 9 bases match TRBD1. There are 18 residues in the CDR3. The trim removed 2 bases at V and 2 bases at J, leaving 11 bases unmatched. Germline V lookup: CDR1 KGHDR, CDR2 SFDVKD. CDR3 amino acids: CATSDSGTGKQSNYGYTF. For the CDR3, the DNA is TGTGCCACCAGTGATTCTGGGACAGGGAAACAATCAAACTATGGCTACACCTTC.

The rearrangement uses TRBV7-8 and TRBJ2-6; maybe TRBD2 (7 bases). The CDR3 covers 19 residues. Trimming stripped 1 base from V and 8 bases from J, with 24 bases between. Germline-derived CDR1 and CDR2 are SGHVS and FQNEAQ. CDR3 protein: CASSLGLGAYFGGPNVLTF. The CDR3 DNA is TGTGCCAGCAGCTTAGGGTTAGGGGCATATTTCGGGGGGCCCAACGTCCTGACTTTC.

The sample holds a few counts of this clonotype. This chain joins TRBV28 and TRBJ1-2, with a tentative D call TRBD1 (6 bases). Germline-derived CDR1 and CDR2 are MDHEN and SYDVKM. V was clipped by 5 bases and J by 5 bases, with 15 bases between them. The CDR3 is made up of 14 amino acids. As DNA, the CDR3 is TGTGCCAGCAGTCCCCCAGGCAGGGGATATGGCTACACCTTC. Its translation is CASSPPGRGYGYTF.

The chain couples TRBV12-3 or TRBV12-4 to TRBJ2-1; D uncertain. Trimming removed 8 bases at V and 4 bases at J, with 12 bases between. This CDR3 is built from 13 residues. CDR3 residues: CASRPVRYNEQFF. CDR3 in DNA: TGTGCCAGCCGGCCTGTTAGGTACAATGAGCAGTTCTTC.

This clonotype was seen a handful of times. The genes are TRBV7-2 and TRBJ2-3; the D is unclear. Germline lookup yields CDR1 SGHTA and CDR2 FQGNSA. The CDR3 has 15 residues. Trimming left V 1 base short and J 7 bases short, with 15 bases between. The CDR3 loop is CASSLDNRSGNTQYF. In DNA form, the CDR3 reads TGTGCCAGCAGCTTAGATAACCGATCTGGTAATACGCAGTATTTT. Supplemented by reference TRBV7-2 and TRBJ2-3, the full variable domain reads GAGVSQSPSNKVTEKGKDVELRCDPISGHTALYWYRQSLGQGLEFLIYFQGNSAPDKSGLPSDRFSAERTGGSVSTLTIQRTQQEDSAVYLCASSLDNRSGNTQYFGPGTRLTVL.

This clonotype turned up a few times. In DNA, the CDR3 is TGTGCCACCAGTGATGGGGGACAGGGCTATGGCTACACCTTC. Protein sequence: CATSDGGQGYGYTF. The chain carries TRBV24-1 and TRBJ1-2, with 9 bases fitting TRBD1. Germline CDR1 is KGHDR and CDR2 is SFDVKD. With 3 bases clipped from V and 4 bases from J, the junction kept 2 bases outside the gene matches. The CDR3 is 14 amino acids.

The V call is TRBV7-9, the J call TRBJ2-7; TRBD1 matches 9 bases. Germline values: CDR1 SEHNR, CDR2 FQNEAQ (reference sequence). The CDR3 is 15 amino acids. With 5 bases clipped from V and 5 bases from J, the junction kept 10 bases outside the gene matches. CDR3 residues: CASSTRTGAVDEQYF. The CDR3 region has the DNA TGTGCCAGCAGCACTCGGACAGGGGCGGTCGACGAGCAGTACTTC.

In its sample, this clonotype was seen a few times. The rearrangement uses TRBV6-1 and TRBJ1-5; 10 bases line up with TRBD1. The CDR3 contains 16 residues. Per the germline V gene, CDR1 is MNHNS and CDR2 is SASEGT. V was clipped by 3 bases and J by 6 bases; unmatched bases: 8. For the CDR3, the DNA is TGTGCCAGCAGTGACCCCCGACAGGGGGCGGGTCAGCCCCAGCATTTT. Protein sequence: CASSDPRQGAGQPQHF.

This clonotype was detected ten times or more. This chain joins TRBV7-9 and TRBJ2-5, with 14 positions matching TRBD2. Germline V lookup: CDR1 SEHNR, CDR2 FQNEAQ (reference sequence). V was pared by 5 bases and J by 5 bases, with 1 base of the junction left unmatched. CDR3 length equals 14 residues. The CDR3 nucleotides are TGTGCCAGCAGCCGGACTAGCGGGAGGGAGACCCAGTACTTC. It codes for CASSRTSGRETQYF.

V is TRBV11-1 and J is TRBJ2-1; TRBD1 matches 7 bases. CDR1 is SGHAT, CDR2 FQDESV, per germline (reference sequence). The CDR3 is made up of 15 amino acids. V was clipped by 6 bases and J by 5 bases; unmatched bases: 10. The CDR3 here is CASRNRGRGHNEQFF. The CDR3 DNA reads as TGTGCCAGCAGGAACAGGGGACGTGGGCACAATGAGCAGTTCTTC. Full variable domain (missing parts from reference TRBV11-1 and TRBJ2-1): EAEVAQSPRYKITEKSQAVAFWCDPISGHATLYWYRQILGQGPELLVQFQDESVVDDSQLPKDRFSAERLKGVDSTLKIQPAELGDSAMYLCASRNRGRGHNEQFFGPGTRLTVL.

This clonotype was seen only a few times. This sequence joins TRBV7-2 and TRBJ2-7; 9 bases match TRBD2. Unmatched junction bases numbered 13, after V lost 11 bases and J lost 2 bases. Looked up from germline, CDR1 is SGHTA and CDR2 is FQGNSA. This CDR3 spans 15 amino acids. The CDR3 region has the DNA TGTGCCGGAGCGGGAGGCCGATCCCGTACCTACGAGCAGTACTTC. Translation gives CAGAGGRSRTYEQYF.

V gene TRBV20-1 combines with J gene TRBJ2-4, with no clear D. Between the trimmed V and J ends, which lost 4 bases and 6 bases, there was a span of 19 bases. The CDR3 totals 15 residues. From germline, CDR1 is DFQATT and CDR2 SNEGSKA (reference sequence). The CDR3 reads CSAKGQTPRLNIQYF. In nucleotides, the CDR3 is TGCAGTGCTAAGGGTCAGACACCAAGACTAAACATTCAGTACTTC.

The rearrangement links TRBV7-2 to TRBJ2-2; the D call may be TRBD1 or TRBD2 (5 bases each). CDR3 size: 14 residues. Trimming took 8 bases from V and 6 from J, leaving 16 bases between them. The germline CDR1 and CDR2 sequences are SGHTA and FQGNSA. The CDR3 loop reads CASHRTVGPGELFF. CDR3 in DNA: TGTGCCAGCCACCGGACTGTGGGGCCCGGGGAGCTGTTTTTT.

In DNA form, the CDR3 reads TGTGCCACCAGTGATTTGGGGGGCTACACCTTC. Its translation: CATSDLGGYTF. The chain employs TRBV24-1 and TRBJ1-2; no reliable D call. CDR1 KGHDR and CDR2 SFDVKD come from the germline V gene. The CDR3 spans 11 residues. Trimming removed 0 bases from V and 8 bases from J, with 3 bases in between.

In its sample, this clonotype was seen a few times. J is TRBJ2-5 and V is TRBV28; tentatively, D is TRBD2 (7 bases). CDR1 and CDR2 (germline): MDHEN, SYDVKM. V gave up 5 bases and J gave up 4 bases, with 20 bases separating them. This CDR3 has 16 amino acids. The CDR3 coding sequence is TGTGCCAGCAGTCCCCAACAGGGAGGGGGTCGAGAGACCCAGTACTTC. Protein: CASSPQQGGGRETQYF. Variable domain in full (rest from reference TRBV28 and TRBJ2-5): DVKVTQSSRYLVKRTGEKVFLECVQDMDHENMFWYRQDPGLGLRLIYFSYDVKMKEKGDIPEGYSVSREKKERFSLILESASTNQTSMYLCASSPQQGGGRETQYFGPGTRLLVL.

This clonotype was counted only a few times. V gene TRBV7-2 combines with J gene TRBJ2-3; TRBD2 matches 9 bases. This CDR3 contains 16 residues. From germline, CDR1 is SGHTA and CDR2 FQGNSA. Trimming at V came to 1 base and at J to 14 bases, leaving 16 bases not matched to a gene. The CDR3 sequence: CASSLVSGSVHRYAYF. CDR3 DNA sequence: TGTGCCAGCAGCTTAGTTAGCGGGAGTGTACACAGATACGCGTATTTT.